This T cell receptor beta chain was sequenced in a study of CD8 T cells in Susac syndrome. Reverse transcription used roughly 0.5 to 1 ug RNA and random hexamers. The CDR3 of TCR beta was amplified by immunoSEQ multiplex PCR across 54 Vbeta and 13 Jbeta. TCRdb re-derived calls from the immunoSEQ multiplex PCR reads in MiXCR, one entry per CDR3 protein. In the table there are roughly 140,000 distinct CDR3 sequences, about 94% of which are singletons. Germline V gene data show CDR1 as SGHTA and CDR2 as FQGTGA. This CDR3 region has 18 residues. V was pared by 1 base and J by 0 bases, with 10 bases of the junction left unmatched. Treatment-naive patients with stable or active relapsing-remitting disease were the multiple sclerosis controls.

Specimen: CD8+ T cells from PBMCs. This chain uses TRBV7-3 with TRBJ2-3, with 7 bases fitting TRBD2. The sequence was collected from a human donor with multiple sclerosis. The chain's CDR3 is CASSLMGSSGGSTDTQYF. The CDR3 coding sequence is TGTGCCAGCAGCTTAATGGGCTCCTCGGGGGGAAGCACAGATACGCAGTATTTT.